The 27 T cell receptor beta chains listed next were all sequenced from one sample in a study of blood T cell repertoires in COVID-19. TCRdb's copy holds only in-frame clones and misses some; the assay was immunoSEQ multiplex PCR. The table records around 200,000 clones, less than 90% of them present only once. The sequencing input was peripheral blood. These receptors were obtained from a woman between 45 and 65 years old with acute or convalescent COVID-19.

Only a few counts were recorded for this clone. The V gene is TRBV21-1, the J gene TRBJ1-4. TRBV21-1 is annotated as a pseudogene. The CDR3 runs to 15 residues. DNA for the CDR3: TGTGCCAGCAGCGAACCCGGGACTTCGGGATGGGGACTGTTTTTT. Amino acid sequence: CASSEPGTSGWGLFF.

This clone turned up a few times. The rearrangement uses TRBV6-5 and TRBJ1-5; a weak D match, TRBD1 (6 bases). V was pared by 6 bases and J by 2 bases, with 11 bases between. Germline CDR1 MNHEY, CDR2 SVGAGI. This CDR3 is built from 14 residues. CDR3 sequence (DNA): TGTGCCAGCAGGACAGGTCTAGGCAATCAGCCCCAGCATTTT. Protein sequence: CASRTGLGNQPQHF.

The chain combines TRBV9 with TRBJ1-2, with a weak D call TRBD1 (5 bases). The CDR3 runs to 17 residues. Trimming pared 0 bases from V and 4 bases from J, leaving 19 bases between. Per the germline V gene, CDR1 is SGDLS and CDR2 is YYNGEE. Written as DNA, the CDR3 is TGTGCCAGCAGCGTAGGAGAGACACAAGTTGGGGCCTATGGCTACACCTTC. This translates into CASSVGETQVGAYGYTF.

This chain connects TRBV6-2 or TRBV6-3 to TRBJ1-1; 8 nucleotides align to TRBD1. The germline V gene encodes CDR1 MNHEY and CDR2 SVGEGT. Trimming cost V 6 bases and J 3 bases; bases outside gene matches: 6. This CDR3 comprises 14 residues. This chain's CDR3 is CASSKLDRDTEAFF. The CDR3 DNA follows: TGTGCCAGCAGCAAATTGGACAGGGACACTGAAGCTTTCTTT.

CDR3: CASSLGLPYNSPLHF. DNA for the CDR3: TGTGCCAGCAGTTTGGGACTCCCCTATAATTCACCCCTCCACTTT. The chain carries TRBV27 and TRBJ1-6; possibly TRBD1 for D (5 bases). The CDR3 consists of 15 residues. Deletions cut 3 bases from V and 2 bases from J, with 8 bases between. CDR1 and CDR2 (germline): MNHEY, SMNVEV (reference sequence).

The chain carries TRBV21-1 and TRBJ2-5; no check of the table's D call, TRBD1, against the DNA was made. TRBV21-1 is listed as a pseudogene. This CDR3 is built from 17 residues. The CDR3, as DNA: TGTGCCAGCAGCATGAGGGGGAACGCGGGCCATCAAGAGACCCAGTACTTC. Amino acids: CASSMRGNAGHQETQYF.

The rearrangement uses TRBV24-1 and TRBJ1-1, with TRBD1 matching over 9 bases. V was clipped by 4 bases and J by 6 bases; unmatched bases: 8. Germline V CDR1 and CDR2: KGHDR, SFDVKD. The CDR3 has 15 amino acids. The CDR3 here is CATSEKQGAISEAFF. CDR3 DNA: TGTGCCACCAGTGAGAAACAGGGGGCGATTTCTGAAGCTTTCTTT.

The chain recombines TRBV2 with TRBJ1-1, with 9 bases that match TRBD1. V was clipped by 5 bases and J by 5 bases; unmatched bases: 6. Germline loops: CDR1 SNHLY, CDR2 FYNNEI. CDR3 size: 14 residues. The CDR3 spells CASSLQGAGTEAFF. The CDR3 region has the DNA TGTGCCAGCAGTTTACAGGGGGCCGGTACTGAAGCTTTCTTT.

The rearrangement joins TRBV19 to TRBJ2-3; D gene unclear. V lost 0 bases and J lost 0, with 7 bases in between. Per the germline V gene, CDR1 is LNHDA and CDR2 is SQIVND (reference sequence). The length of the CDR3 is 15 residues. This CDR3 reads CASSIETHSTDTQYF. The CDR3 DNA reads TGTGCCAGTAGTATAGAGACACACAGCACAGATACGCAGTATTTT.

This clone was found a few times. The CDR3 spells CAFLPGTGAYEQYF. The CDR3, as DNA: TGTGCCTTCCTACCCGGGACAGGGGCCTACGAGCAGTACTTC. V gene TRBV30 combines with J gene TRBJ2-7, with 10 bases identical to TRBD1. CDR1 and CDR2 (germline): GTSNPN, SVGIG (reference sequence). This CDR3 is 14 amino acids long. V lost 7 bases, J lost 2 bases, and 8 bases stayed unmatched.

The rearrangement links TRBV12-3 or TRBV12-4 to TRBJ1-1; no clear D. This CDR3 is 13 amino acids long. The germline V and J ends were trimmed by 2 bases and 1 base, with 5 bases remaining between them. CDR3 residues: CASSLIGNTEAFF. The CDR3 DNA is TGTGCCAGCAGTTTAATCGGGAACACTGAAGCTTTCTTT.

CDR3 nucleotide sequence: TGTGCCACCAGTCCGAGCGGGAGCTCCGATGAGCAGTTCTTC. Encoded protein: CATSPSGSSDEQFF. V and J are TRBV24-1 and TRBJ2-1; 8 bases are shared with TRBD2. Germline lookup yields CDR1 KGHDR and CDR2 SFDVKD. CDR3 size: 14 residues. After removal of 6 bases from V and 8 bases from J, the junction contained 8 bases not matched to a gene.

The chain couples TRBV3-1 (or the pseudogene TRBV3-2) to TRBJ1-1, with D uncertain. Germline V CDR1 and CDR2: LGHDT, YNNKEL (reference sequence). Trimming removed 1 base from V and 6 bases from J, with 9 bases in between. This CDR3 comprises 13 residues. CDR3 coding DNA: TGTGCCAGCAGCCAAGGTAACTTCGCTGAAGCTTTCTTT. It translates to CASSQGNFAEAFF.

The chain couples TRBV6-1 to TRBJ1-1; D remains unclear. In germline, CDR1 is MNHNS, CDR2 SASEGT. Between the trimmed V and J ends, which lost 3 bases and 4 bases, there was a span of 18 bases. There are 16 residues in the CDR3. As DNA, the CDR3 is TGTGCCAGCAGTGATAGCCAACTGTACCTGGGCACTGAAGCTTTCTTT. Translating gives CASSDSQLYLGTEAFF.

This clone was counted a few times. The CDR3 DNA reads as TGTGCCAGCAAGGGGACAGGCTACAATGAGCAGTTCTTC. This encodes CASKGTGYNEQFF. The chain recombines TRBV12-3 or TRBV12-4 with TRBJ2-1; 8 bases agree with TRBD1. V dropped 7 bases and J dropped 3; count of bases not matched to a gene: 2. This CDR3 spans 13 amino acids.

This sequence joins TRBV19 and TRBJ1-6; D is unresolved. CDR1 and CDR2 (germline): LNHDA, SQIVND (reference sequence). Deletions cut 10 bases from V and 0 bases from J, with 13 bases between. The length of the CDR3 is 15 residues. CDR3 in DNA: TGTGCCACTTCTAGGCAGAGCTCCTATAATTCACCCCTCCACTTT. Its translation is CATSRQSSYNSPLHF.

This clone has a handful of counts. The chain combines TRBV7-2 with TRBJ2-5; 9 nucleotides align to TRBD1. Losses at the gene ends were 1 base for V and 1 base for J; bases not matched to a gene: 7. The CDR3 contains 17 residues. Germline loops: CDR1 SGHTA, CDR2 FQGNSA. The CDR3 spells CASSLGWPGQGQETQYF. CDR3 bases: TGTGCCAGCAGCTTAGGTTGGCCGGGACAGGGCCAAGAGACCCAGTACTTC. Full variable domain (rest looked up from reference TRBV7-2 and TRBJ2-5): GAGVSQSPSNKVTEKGKDVELRCDPISGHTALYWYRQSLGQGLEFLIYFQGNSAPDKSGLPSDRFSAERTGGSVSTLTIQRTQQEDSAVYLCASSLGWPGQGQETQYFGPGTRLLVL.

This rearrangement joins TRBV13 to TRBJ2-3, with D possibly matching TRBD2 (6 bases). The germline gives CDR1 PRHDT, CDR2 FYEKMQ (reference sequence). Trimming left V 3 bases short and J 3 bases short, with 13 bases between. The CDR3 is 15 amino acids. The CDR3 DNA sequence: TGTGCCAGCAGCTTTCGTCGGGAGACAACAGATACGCAGTATTTT. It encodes CASSFRRETTDTQYF.

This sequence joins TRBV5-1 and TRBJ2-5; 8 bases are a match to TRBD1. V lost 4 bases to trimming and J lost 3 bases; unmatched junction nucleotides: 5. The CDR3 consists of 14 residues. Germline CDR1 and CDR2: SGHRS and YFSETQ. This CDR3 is CASSGGQGEETQYF. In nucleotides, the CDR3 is TGCGCCAGCAGCGGAGGACAGGGTGAAGAGACCCAGTACTTC.

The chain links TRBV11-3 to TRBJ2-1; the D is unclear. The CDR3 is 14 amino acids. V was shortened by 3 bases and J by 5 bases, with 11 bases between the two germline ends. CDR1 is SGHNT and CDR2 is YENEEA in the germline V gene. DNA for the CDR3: TGTGCCAGCAGCTTCGATCACCAGGACAATGAGCAGTTCTTC. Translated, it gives CASSFDHQDNEQFF. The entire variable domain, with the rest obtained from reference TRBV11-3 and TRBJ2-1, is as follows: EAGVVQSPRYKIIEKKQPVAFWCNPISGHNTLYWYLQNLGQGPELLIRYENEEAVDDSQLPKDRFSAERLKGVDSTLKIQPAELGDSAVYLCASSFDHQDNEQFFGPGTRLTVL.

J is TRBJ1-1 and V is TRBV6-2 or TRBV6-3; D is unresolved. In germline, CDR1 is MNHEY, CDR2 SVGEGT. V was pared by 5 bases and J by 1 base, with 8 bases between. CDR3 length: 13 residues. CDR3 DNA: TGTGCCAGCAGTCTCTCCCCGAACACTGAAGCTTTCTTT. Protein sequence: CASSLSPNTEAFF.

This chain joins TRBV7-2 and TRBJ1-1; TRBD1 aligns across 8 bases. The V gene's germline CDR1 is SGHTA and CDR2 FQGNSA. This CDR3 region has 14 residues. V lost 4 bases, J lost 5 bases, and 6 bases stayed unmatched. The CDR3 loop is CASSSQGAGTEAFF. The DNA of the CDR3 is TGTGCCAGCAGCTCCCAGGGGGCTGGGACTGAAGCTTTCTTT.

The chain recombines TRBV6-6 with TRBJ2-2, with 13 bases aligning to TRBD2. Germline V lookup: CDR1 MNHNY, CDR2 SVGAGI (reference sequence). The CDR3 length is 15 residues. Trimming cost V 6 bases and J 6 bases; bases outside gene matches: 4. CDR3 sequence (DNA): TGTGCCAGCAGGGGGGGACTAGCGGGGCCCGGGGAGCTGTTTTTT. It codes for CASRGGLAGPGELFF.

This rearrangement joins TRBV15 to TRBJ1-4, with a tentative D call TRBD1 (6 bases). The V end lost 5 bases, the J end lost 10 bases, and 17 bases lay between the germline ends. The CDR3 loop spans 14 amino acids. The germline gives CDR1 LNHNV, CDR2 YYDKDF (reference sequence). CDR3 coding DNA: TGTGCCACCAGCCCCCGACAGGATACTAGAAAACTGTTTTTT. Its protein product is CATSPRQDTRKLFF.

The CDR3 protein is CASSFSSGRYDGGTQYF. CDR3 DNA sequence: TGTGCCAGCAGCTTCAGTTCGGGGCGATACGACGGGGGTACGCAGTATTTT. The chain combines TRBV7-2 with TRBJ2-3; tentative D call: TRBD2 (6 bases). The V and J ends lost 3 bases and 8 bases respectively, with 24 bases between them. Germline CDR1 reads SGHTA; CDR2 reads FQGNSA. The CDR3 is made up of 17 amino acids.

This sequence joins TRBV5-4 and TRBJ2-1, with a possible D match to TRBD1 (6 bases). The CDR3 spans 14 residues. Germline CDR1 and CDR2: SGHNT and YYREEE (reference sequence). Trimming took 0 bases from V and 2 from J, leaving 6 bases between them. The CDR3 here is CASSLGGPYNEQFF. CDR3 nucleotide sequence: TGTGCCAGCAGCTTGGGGGGGCCCTACAATGAGCAGTTCTTC.

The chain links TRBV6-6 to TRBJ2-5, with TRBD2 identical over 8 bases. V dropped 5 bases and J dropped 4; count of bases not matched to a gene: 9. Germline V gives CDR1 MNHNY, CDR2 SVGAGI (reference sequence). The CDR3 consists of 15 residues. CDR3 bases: TGTGCCAGCAGTGCCGAGCGGGAGTGGCGAGAGACCCAGTACTTC. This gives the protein CASSAEREWRETQYF.